These 25 T cell receptor beta chains originate from one sample sequenced in a study of CD8 T cells in Susac syndrome. The authors reverse transcribed roughly 0.5 to 1 ug RNA with random hexamers. TCRdb recomputed calls from the immunoSEQ multiplex PCR reads with MiXCR, one row per CDR3 protein. The top ten hold approximately 0.12% of the sample, which has about 430,000 distinct CDR3 sequences, 85% seen once. Sequencing input: CD8+ T cells from PBMCs. These receptors were taken from a human donor with multiple sclerosis.

The chain couples TRBV19 to TRBJ2-7; D not resolved. The CDR3 extends over 13 amino acids. V lost 5 bases, J lost 0 bases, and 8 bases lay in between. Germline V gene sequence: CDR1 LNHDA, CDR2 SQIVND (reference sequence). CDR3: CASSEPNSYEQYF. Here the CDR3 DNA reads TGTGCCAGTAGTGAGCCGAACTCCTACGAGCAGTACTTC.

The rearrangement joins TRBV29-1 to TRBJ2-7; D is unclear. With 5 bases removed from V and 1 base from J, the gap between germline ends came to 9 bases. The CDR3 covers 12 residues. Germline CDR1 and CDR2: SQVTM and ANQGSEA. CDR3 in amino acids: CSVSEVSYEQYF. The CDR3 DNA sequence: TGCAGCGTTTCCGAGGTTTCCTACGAGCAGTACTTC.

This chain links TRBV30 with TRBJ1-1; weak D call: TRBD1 (5 bases). The CDR3 is 12 residues long. The V end was cut by 7 bases, the J end by 8 bases, with 17 bases between. Germline assignment: CDR1 GTSNPN and CDR2 SVGIG (reference sequence). DNA of the CDR3: TGTGCCTCCGCGACAGCGGCGGGAGAAGCTTTCTTT. It yields the protein CASATAAGEAFF.

The CDR3 DNA reads as TGCAGCGTTGTGCTCGCGGGGGGGCCGTACGAGCAGTACTTC. It is translated as CSVVLAGGPYEQYF. The chain combines TRBV29-1 with TRBJ2-7, with 9 nucleotides matching TRBD2. Trimming removed 4 bases from V and 4 bases from J; junction bases left unmatched: 8. The CDR3 runs to 14 residues. CDR1 SQVTM and CDR2 ANQGSEA come from the germline V gene.

In DNA form, the CDR3 reads TGTGCCAGCAGCGTAGGACCGACTAACTATGGCTACACCTTC. As protein: CASSVGPTNYGYTF. The gene calls are TRBV9 and TRBJ1-2, with D unclear. Germline CDR1 SGDLS, CDR2 YYNGEE. The CDR3 length is 14 residues. V lost 0 bases to trimming and J lost 0 bases, with 6 bases between them. Drawing the rest from reference TRBV9 and TRBJ1-2, the complete variable domain is DSGVTQTPKHLITATGQRVTLRCSPRSGDLSVYWYQQSLDQGLQFLIQYYNGEERAKGNILERFSAQQFPDLHSELNLSSLELGDSALYFCASSVGPTNYGYTFGSGTRLTVV.

This clonotype was counted between two and nine times. The chain recombines TRBV9 with TRBJ2-5; 10 bases fit TRBD2. Germline CDR1 SGDLS, CDR2 YYNGEE. This CDR3 spans 13 amino acids. J lost 2 bases, V lost 7 bases, and 2 bases had no gene match. The CDR3 sequence: CASSAGGQETQYF. The CDR3, as DNA: TGTGCCAGCTCAGCGGGGGGGCAAGAGACCCAGTACTTC.

The rearrangement joins TRBV6-5 to TRBJ2-1, with D possibly TRBD1 on 6 matching bases. The V and J ends lost 2 bases and 6 bases respectively, with 11 bases between them. CDR3 length equals 14 residues. In germline, CDR1 is MNHEY, CDR2 SVGAGI. The CDR3 sequence: CASSYGQPPNEQFF. CDR3 in DNA: TGTGCCAGCAGTTACGGACAGCCACCCAATGAGCAGTTCTTC.

This chain uses TRBV18 with TRBJ2-7; D ambiguous. This CDR3 comprises 15 residues. Trimming removed 6 bases at V and 1 base at J, with 16 bases between. In germline, CDR1 is KGHSH, CDR2 LQKENI. The CDR3, as DNA: TGTGCCAGCTCTACGGACGGCGTCCCATCCTACGAGCAGTACTTC. It encodes CASSTDGVPSYEQYF.

The chain combines TRBV29-1 with TRBJ1-1; D is possibly TRBD1 (5 bases). CDR3 length equals 14 residues. V was pared by 3 bases and J by 4 bases, with 15 bases between. Germline V gives CDR1 SQVTM, CDR2 ANQGSEA. CDR3 sequence: CSVDLDERGTEAFF. CDR3 nucleotides: TGCAGCGTTGACCTAGACGAGAGGGGCACTGAAGCTTTCTTT.

The chain employs TRBV13 and TRBJ2-7; 8 bases fit TRBD2. Germline lookup yields CDR1 PRHDT and CDR2 FYEKMQ (reference sequence). The CDR3 loop spans 14 amino acids. V lost 4 bases, J lost 3 bases, and 5 bases stayed unmatched. This CDR3 reads CASSSGTRDYEQYF. CDR3 DNA sequence: TGTGCCAGCAGCTCCGGGACTAGGGACTACGAGCAGTACTTC.

The chain uses TRBV6-5 and TRBJ2-5, with 10 bases lining up with TRBD2. Trimming removed 6 bases from V and 4 bases from J; junction bases left unmatched: 5. This CDR3 has 14 amino acids. Germline V lookup: CDR1 MNHEY, CDR2 SVGAGI. The CDR3 sequence: CASRWLAGAETQYF. The DNA for the CDR3 is TGTGCCAGCAGATGGCTAGCGGGGGCAGAGACCCAGTACTTC.

The CDR3 nucleotides are TGTGCCAGTAGTGTAGGACTAGGCAATGAGCAGTTCTTC. Amino acid sequence: CASSVGLGNEQFF. The chain carries TRBV19 and TRBJ2-1; 7 nucleotides line up with TRBD2. The CDR3 runs 13 residues. CDR1 is LNHDA and CDR2 is SQIVND in the germline V gene (reference sequence). The J segment lost 6 bases and the V segment lost 5 bases, leaving 4 bases of the junction unmatched.

V gene TRBV5-1 combines with J gene TRBJ2-1; a possible D gene is TRBD2 (7 bases). V gave up 2 bases and J gave up 4 bases, with 13 bases separating them. The germline CDR1 and CDR2 sequences are SGHRS and YFSETQ. The CDR3 extends over 15 amino acids. CDR3 protein: CASSFRGGAYNEQFF. CDR3 nucleotide sequence: TGCGCCAGCAGCTTTAGGGGGGGAGCTTACAATGAGCAGTTCTTC.

Notes on this clonotype: Germline and junction disagree at one end, which may indicate a read error. The chain joins TRBV6-5 to TRBJ1-1; 7 bases are shared with TRBD1. The CDR3 sequence is 15 residues long. From germline, CDR1 is MNHEY and CDR2 SVGAGI. This CDR3 is CASSYSKGTDTEAFF. In nucleotides, the CDR3 is TGTGCCAGCAGTTACTCGAAGGGGACAGACACTGAGGCTTTCTTT.

This chain uses TRBV3-1 with TRBJ2-7; D is perhaps TRBD2 (6 bases). This CDR3 is 14 amino acids long. CDR1 and CDR2 (germline): LGHDT, YNNKEL (reference sequence). V was shortened by 4 bases and J by 2 bases, with 12 bases between the two germline ends. CDR3 protein: CASSRPRRAYEQYF. CDR3 DNA sequence: TGTGCCAGCAGCCGACCCCGGAGGGCCTACGAGCAGTACTTC.

The rearrangement uses TRBV28 and TRBJ2-4, with D unclear. Between the trimmed V and J ends, which lost 6 bases and 0 bases, there was a span of 12 bases. The germline V gene has CDR1 MDHEN and CDR2 SYDVKM. The CDR3 spans 15 residues. CDR3 sequence reads: CASRRIDIAKNIQYF. The CDR3, as DNA: TGTGCCAGCAGGAGGATAGATATAGCCAAAAACATTCAGTACTTC.

This chain uses TRBV27 with TRBJ1-2; D remains unclear. Germline V gene data show CDR1 as MNHEY and CDR2 as SMNVEV (reference sequence). This CDR3 comprises 17 residues. V shed 5 bases and J shed 4 bases, with 23 bases lying between them. CDR3 protein: CASSLTGPTDYGYGYTF. CDR3 nucleotides: TGTGCCAGCAGTCTTACGGGCCCGACGGATTATGGCTATGGCTACACCTTC.

The chain employs TRBV27 and TRBJ2-5; 9 bases line up with TRBD2. The V and J ends lost 5 bases and 4 bases, in that order; junction bases with no gene match: 8. In germline, CDR1 is MNHEY, CDR2 SMNVEV (reference sequence). The CDR3 loop spans 15 amino acids. As DNA, the CDR3 is TGTGCCAGCAGTCCCATACTAGCGGGTCCAGAGACCCAGTACTTC. Residues: CASSPILAGPETQYF.

The chain links TRBV28 to TRBJ2-7, with a possible D match to TRBD1 (5 bases). This CDR3 comprises 15 residues. V gave up 4 bases and J gave up 0 bases, with 13 bases separating them. The V gene's germline CDR1 is MDHEN and CDR2 SYDVKM. CDR3 amino acids: CASSSDSESSYEQYF. Written as DNA, the CDR3 is TGTGCCAGCAGTTCCGACAGCGAAAGCTCCTACGAGCAGTACTTC.

The rearrangement links TRBV27 to TRBJ2-1; 8 positions match TRBD1. This CDR3 is 14 amino acids long. Germline CDR1 is MNHEY and CDR2 is SMNVEV (reference sequence). Trimming took 3 bases from V and 7 from J; bases not matched to a gene: 5. The CDR3 DNA is TGTGCCAGCAGTTTTGGTGGACAGGGTAATGAGCAGTTCTTC. Amino acid sequence: CASSFGGQGNEQFF.

The chain recombines TRBV6-1 with TRBJ2-7; 8 bases align to TRBD2. Trimming cost V 7 bases and J 1 base; bases outside gene matches: 12. The CDR3 totals 16 residues. In germline, CDR1 is MNHNS, CDR2 SASEGT. The CDR3 region has the DNA TGTGCCAGCATGATCTACGGGACTAGTGCGTCCTACGAGCAGTACTTC. It yields the protein CASMIYGTSASYEQYF.

A few counts support this clonotype. The V call is TRBV6-1, the J call TRBJ1-1, with a weak D call TRBD1 (5 bases). The CDR3 has 13 residues. CDR1 and CDR2 (germline): MNHNS, SASEGT. With 3 bases removed from V and 5 bases from J, the gap between germline ends came to 10 bases. This chain's CDR3 is CASSDGGGTEAFF. The CDR3 DNA follows: TGTGCCAGCAGTGACGGCGGGGGGACTGAAGCTTTCTTT.

The chain links TRBV20-1 to TRBJ1-6; TRBD1 agrees at 8 bases. V lost 5 bases and J lost 7; bases outside the gene matches: 13. The CDR3 length is 16 residues. Germline CDR1 DFQATT, CDR2 SNEGSKA (reference sequence). Here the CDR3 DNA reads TGCAGTGCTCGCTCAGGGCGGGGGACAGGCAATTCACCCCTCCACTTT. This gives the protein CSARSGRGTGNSPLHF.

The chain combines TRBV6-1 with TRBJ2-7; D is uncertain. Germline CDR1 is MNHNS and CDR2 is SASEGT. The CDR3 has 13 residues. The V end lost 7 bases, the J end lost 4 bases, and 14 bases lay between the germline ends. The CDR3 bases are TGTGCCAGCATCAGCCTCCCGGCGTACGAGCAGTACTTC. Translation gives CASISLPAYEQYF.

The chain employs TRBV20-1 and TRBJ1-5, with D perhaps matching TRBD1 (5 bases). CDR3 size: 15 residues. In germline, CDR1 is DFQATT, CDR2 SNEGSKA (reference sequence). The V gene lost 1 base and the J gene lost 4 bases, with 14 bases spanning the gap. In nucleotides, the CDR3 is TGCAGTGCTAGAGGTTCGACAGACTCGAATCAGCCCCAGCATTTT. The encoded protein is CSARGSTDSNQPQHF.